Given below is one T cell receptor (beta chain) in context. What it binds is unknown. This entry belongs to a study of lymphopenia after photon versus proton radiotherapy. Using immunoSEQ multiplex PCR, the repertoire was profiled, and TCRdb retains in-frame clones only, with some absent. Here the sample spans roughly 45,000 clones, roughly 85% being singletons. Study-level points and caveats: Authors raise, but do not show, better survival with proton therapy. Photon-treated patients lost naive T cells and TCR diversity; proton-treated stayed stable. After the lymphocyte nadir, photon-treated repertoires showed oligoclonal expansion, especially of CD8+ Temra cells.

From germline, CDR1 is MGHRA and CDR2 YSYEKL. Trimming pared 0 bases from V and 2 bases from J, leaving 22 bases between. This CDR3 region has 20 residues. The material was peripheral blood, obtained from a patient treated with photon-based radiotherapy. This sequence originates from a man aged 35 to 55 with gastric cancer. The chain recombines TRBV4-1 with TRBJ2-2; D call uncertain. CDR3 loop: CASSQENGPRTVANTGELFF. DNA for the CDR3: TGCGCCAGCAGCCAAGAGAATGGGCCAAGGACCGTCGCCAACACCGGGGAGCTGTTTTTT.